Listed here is a single T cell receptor (beta chain). At one end, the junction sequence differs from germline, possibly due to a read error. TCRdb re-called the 5' RACE reads with MiXCR, one entry per CDR3 protein. The sample lists about 97,000 distinct CDR3 sequences; about 12% were seen once. CDR1 and CDR2 (germline): MDHEN, SYDVKM. CDR3 length equals 15 residues. This entry comes from a study of early T cells in non-severe SARS-CoV-2 infection. The rearrangement uses TRBV28 and TRBJ2-7; 10 bases are a match to TRBD1. The sequence came from an adult who was a healthcare worker with PCR-confirmed SARS-CoV-2 infection or an uninfected control (not recorded which). The material sequenced was whole blood. In nucleotides, the CDR3 is TGTACCAGCAGTTATGGGACAGGGGCGTTCTACGAGCAGTACTTC. It encodes CTSSYGTGAFYEQYF.